This passage covers 9 T cell receptor beta chains from one sample sequenced in a study of blood T cell repertoires in COVID-19. TCRdb's copy holds only in-frame clones and misses some; the assay was immunoSEQ multiplex PCR. Among around 60,000 clones, around 77% were seen once, and the ten largest hold approximately 21%. Material for sequencing was peripheral blood. The receptors derive from a man aged 80 or over with active or convalescent COVID-19.

This clone was found once. The chain combines TRBV28 with TRBJ2-7, with D tentatively TRBD1 (6 bases). This CDR3 comprises 12 residues. Between the trimmed V and J ends, which lost 3 bases and 12 bases, there was a span of 15 bases. Germline V CDR1 and CDR2: MDHEN, SYDVKM. CDR3 DNA sequence: TGTGCCAGCAGTTTCCCGCAGGGGATAGGGTACTTC. It yields the protein CASSFPQGIGYF.

This sequence joins TRBV25-1 and TRBJ2-7, with D uncertain. Germline V gives CDR1 MGHDK, CDR2 SYGVNS. V lost 1 base, J lost 3 bases, and 10 bases lay in between. The CDR3 consists of 14 residues. The CDR3 bases are TGTGCCAGCAGTGAATCCGATAGCAGCTACGAGCAGTACTTC. Translation gives CASSESDSSYEQYF.

The J gene is TRBJ2-7, the V gene TRBV7-8, with 12 bases matching TRBD2. The germline gives CDR1 SGHVS, CDR2 FQNEAQ. The CDR3 loop spans 14 amino acids. The ends lost 5 bases at V and 4 bases at J; junction bases unmatched: 3. CDR3 loop: CASSQTSGSYEQYF. The CDR3 nucleotides are TGTGCCAGCAGCCAGACTAGCGGGAGTTACGAGCAGTACTTC.

The rearrangement joins TRBV7-7 to TRBJ2-1, with TRBD2 identical over 11 bases. The ends lost 5 bases at V and 2 bases at J; junction bases unmatched: 5. The CDR3 is 16 amino acids. Per germline, CDR1 SSHAT and CDR2 FNYEAQ (reference sequence). The CDR3 DNA reads TGTGCCAGCAGCAAACTAGCGGGGGCTACCTACAATGAGCAGTTCTTC. Its protein product is CASSKLAGATYNEQFF.

This sequence joins TRBV7-2 and TRBJ2-3, with D unresolved. Germline CDR1 is SGHTA and CDR2 is FQGNSA. The CDR3 loop spans 13 amino acids. Between the trimmed V and J ends, which lost 2 bases and 6 bases, there was a span of 9 bases. The CDR3 region is CASSLMYSDTQYF. For the CDR3, the DNA is TGTGCCAGCAGCTTAATGTATTCCGATACGCAGTATTTT.

V and J are TRBV5-5 and TRBJ1-2; D is unclear. The CDR3 is 17 amino acids. V was pared by 4 bases and J by 3 bases, with 22 bases between. CDR1 is SGHKS and CDR2 is YYEKEE in the germline V gene (reference sequence). CDR3 bases: TGTGCCAGCAGCCCCCAAGTCCCGGGGAACTGGGACTATGGCTACACCTTC. This gives the protein CASSPQVPGNWDYGYTF.

This chain links TRBV5-4 with TRBJ2-3; perhaps TRBD2 as D (7 bases). The germline V gene has CDR1 SGHNT and CDR2 YYREEE (reference sequence). V gave up 7 bases and J gave up 7 bases, with 19 bases separating them. CDR3 length: 14 amino acids. The CDR3: CASCISEGGHTQYF. DNA for the CDR3: TGTGCCAGCTGCATCTCTGAGGGGGGGCATACGCAGTATTTT.

J is TRBJ2-2 and V is TRBV9; 8 nucleotides align to TRBD2. J lost 5 bases, V lost 1 base, and 7 bases had no gene match. CDR1 is SGDLS, CDR2 YYNGEE, per germline. The CDR3 totals 16 residues. The DNA of the CDR3 is TGTGCCAGCAGCGTACTGGCTAGCGGGCGGACCGGGGAGCTGTTTTTT. Protein sequence: CASSVLASGRTGELFF.

The genes are TRBV2 and TRBJ2-1; perhaps TRBD2 as D (6 bases). This CDR3 has 14 amino acids. V lost 6 bases to trimming and J lost 3 bases, with 12 bases between them. CDR1 is SNHLY and CDR2 is FYNNEI in the germline V gene. DNA of the CDR3: TGTGCCAGCAGCCTGACTAGGAACTACAATGAGCAGTTCTTC. This encodes CASSLTRNYNEQFF.